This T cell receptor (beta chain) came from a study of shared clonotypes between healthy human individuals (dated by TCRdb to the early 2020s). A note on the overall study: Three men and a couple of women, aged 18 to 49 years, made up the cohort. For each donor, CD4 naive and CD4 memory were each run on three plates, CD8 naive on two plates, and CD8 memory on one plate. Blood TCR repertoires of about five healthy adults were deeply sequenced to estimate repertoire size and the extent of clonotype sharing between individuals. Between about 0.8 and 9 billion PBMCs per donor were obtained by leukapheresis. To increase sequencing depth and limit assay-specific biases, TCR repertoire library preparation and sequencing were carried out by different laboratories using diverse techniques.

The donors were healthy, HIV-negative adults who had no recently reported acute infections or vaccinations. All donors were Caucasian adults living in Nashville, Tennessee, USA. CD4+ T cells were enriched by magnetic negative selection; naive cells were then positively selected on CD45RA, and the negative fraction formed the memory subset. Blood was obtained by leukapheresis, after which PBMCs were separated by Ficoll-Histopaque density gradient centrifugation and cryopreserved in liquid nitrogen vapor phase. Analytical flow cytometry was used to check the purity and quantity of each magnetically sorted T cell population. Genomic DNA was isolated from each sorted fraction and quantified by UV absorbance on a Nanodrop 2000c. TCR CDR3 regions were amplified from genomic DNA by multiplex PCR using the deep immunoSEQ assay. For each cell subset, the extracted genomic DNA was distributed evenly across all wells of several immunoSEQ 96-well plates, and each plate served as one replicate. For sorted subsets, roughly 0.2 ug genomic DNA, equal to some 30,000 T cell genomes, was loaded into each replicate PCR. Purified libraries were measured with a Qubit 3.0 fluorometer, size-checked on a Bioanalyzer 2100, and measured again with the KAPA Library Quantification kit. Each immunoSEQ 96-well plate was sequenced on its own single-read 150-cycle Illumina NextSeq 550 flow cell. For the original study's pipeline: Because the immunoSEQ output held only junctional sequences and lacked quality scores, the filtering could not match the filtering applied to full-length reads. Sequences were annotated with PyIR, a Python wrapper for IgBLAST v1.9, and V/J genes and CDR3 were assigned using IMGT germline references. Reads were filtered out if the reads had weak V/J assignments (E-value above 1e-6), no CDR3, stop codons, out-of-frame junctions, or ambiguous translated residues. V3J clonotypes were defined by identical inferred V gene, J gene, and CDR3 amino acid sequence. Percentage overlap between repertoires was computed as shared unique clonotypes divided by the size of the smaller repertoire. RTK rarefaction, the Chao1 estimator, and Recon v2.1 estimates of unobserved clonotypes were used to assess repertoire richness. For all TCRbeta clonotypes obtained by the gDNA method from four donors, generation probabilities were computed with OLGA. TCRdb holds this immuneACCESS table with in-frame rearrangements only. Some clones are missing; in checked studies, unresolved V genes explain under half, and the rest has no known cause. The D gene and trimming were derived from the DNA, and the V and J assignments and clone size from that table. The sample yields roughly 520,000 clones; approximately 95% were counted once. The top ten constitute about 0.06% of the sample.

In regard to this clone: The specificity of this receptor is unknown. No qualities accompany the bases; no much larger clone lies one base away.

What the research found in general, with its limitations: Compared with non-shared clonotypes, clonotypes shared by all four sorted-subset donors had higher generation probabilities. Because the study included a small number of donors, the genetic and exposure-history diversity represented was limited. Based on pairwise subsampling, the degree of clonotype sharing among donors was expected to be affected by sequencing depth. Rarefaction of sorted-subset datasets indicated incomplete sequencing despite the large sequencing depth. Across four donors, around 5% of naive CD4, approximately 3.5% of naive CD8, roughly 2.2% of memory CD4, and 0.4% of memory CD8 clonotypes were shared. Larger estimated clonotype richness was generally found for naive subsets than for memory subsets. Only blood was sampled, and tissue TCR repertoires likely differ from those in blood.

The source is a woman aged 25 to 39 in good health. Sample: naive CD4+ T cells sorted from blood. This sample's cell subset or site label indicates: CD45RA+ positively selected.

The bases read TGTGCCAGTAGTATGTTGGGGGCTTTTGGCTACACCTTC. Translated, this is CASSMLGAFGYTF. This sequence uses TRBV19 and TRBJ1-2; TRBD1 is a possible D gene, resting on 6 matching bases. V loses 3 bases, J loses 7 bases, and the germline ends lie 12 bases apart. From the cysteine through the phenylalanine, the CDR3 covers 13 amino acids. Of all the DNA, just the CDR3 is kept, 39 bases in frame from base 1. The germline V gene (reference sequence) yields LNHDA for CDR1 and SQIVND for CDR2.